A selection of T cell receptor beta chains follows, all from one sample in a study of HIV-infected patients and healthy controls. From the 5' RACE reads, TCRdb called clonotypes with MiXCR, one entry per CDR3 protein. The sample carries about 24,000 distinct CDR3 sequences, about 8.7% recorded once. The sample was blood. The receptors were gathered from an adult in good health. Each CDR3 is given with its conserved first and last residue. D genes are given only for firm matches.

j_call d_call v_call cdr3_aa
TRBJ2-3 TRBD1 TRBV18 CASFGRTGSTDTQYF
TRBJ1-1 NA TRBV28 CASSPRARGPEAFF
TRBJ2-3 NA TRBV20-1 CSASRDTQYF
TRBJ2-3 NA TRBV7-2 CASSHRNPWSDTQYF
TRBJ1-1 TRBD1 TRBV12-3/TRBV12-4 CASRGTGRTTEAFF
TRBJ2-6 NA TRBV4-2 CASRSASQSGSGGANVLTF
TRBJ2-7 TRBD1 TRBV11-2 CASSPAGQGSYEQYF
TRBJ1-1 NA TRBV4-2 CASSQDRMSEAFF
TRBJ2-1 NA TRBV6-6 CASRIQGTGYNEQFF
TRBJ2-1 NA TRBV29-1 CSVGGGYNEQFF
TRBJ2-2 TRBD1 TRBV3-1 CASSRGQGPNTGELFF
TRBJ2-3 NA TRBV29-1 CSVEQGTDTQYF
TRBJ2-4 NA TRBV20-1 CSARLSRGKNIQYF
TRBJ1-2 NA TRBV10-3 CAISKNYGYTF
TRBJ2-1 NA TRBV6-6 CASSEGRGRRNEQFF
TRBJ1-5 NA TRBV28 CASSLGAQHF